This entry lists 5 T cell receptor beta chains sequenced from one sample in a study of cytomegalovirus exposure and HLA in healthy donors. Primers included in the PCR were 60 Vbeta and 13 Jbeta primers. The assay was immunoSEQ multiplex PCR, and TCRdb's table has in-frame clones only and misses some. The sample consists of some 100,000 clones, about 79% of them appearing once. The source material was PBMCs. Receptors were obtained from a female donor in good health and CMV-seropositive.

This rearrangement joins TRBV28 to TRBJ2-7; TRBD1 aligns across 8 bases. This CDR3 contains 15 residues. V was clipped by 7 bases and J by 3 bases; unmatched bases: 11. From germline, CDR1 is MDHEN and CDR2 SYDVKM. For the CDR3, the DNA is TGTGCCAGCATACAAGGGGACAGGTTTGTCTACGAGCAGTACTTC. Translated, it gives CASIQGDRFVYEQYF.

This clone has a handful of counts. One end of the junction varies from germline; a read error may be responsible. The CDR3 DNA reads TGTGCCAGCAGCCCTGGGGTAGGGGGTTGGGCCAAAAACAGTCAGTACTTC. Amino acid sequence: CASSPGVGGWAKNSQYF. The gene calls are TRBV5-6 and TRBJ2-4; the D gene is possibly TRBD1 (6 bases). The CDR3 runs 17 residues. Looked up from germline, CDR1 is SGHDT and CDR2 is YYEEEE. Supplemented by reference TRBV5-6 and TRBJ2-4, the full variable domain reads DAGVTQSPTHLIKTRGQQVTLRCSPKSGHDTVSWYQQALGQGPQFIFQYYEEEERQRGNFPDRFSGHQFPNYSSELNVNALLLGDSALYLCASSPGVGGWAKNSQYFGAGTRLSVL.

In DNA form, the CDR3 reads TGTGCCTGGAGCCAGCCGGGAGGCTACACCTTC. Translated: CAWSQPGGYTF. The gene calls are TRBV30 and TRBJ1-2, with D unresolved. Germline CDR1 reads GTSNPN; CDR2 reads SVGIG (reference sequence). V was clipped by 3 bases and J by 8 bases, with 10 bases between them. The CDR3 contains 11 residues.

The rearrangement links TRBV29-1 to TRBJ2-2, with 7 bases identical to TRBD2. J was trimmed by 1 base and V by 5 bases; bases with no gene match: 7. From germline, CDR1 is SQVTM and CDR2 ANQGSEA. The CDR3 runs to 15 residues. In DNA, the CDR3 is TGCAGCGTTAACCGGGGGGACCTGAACACCGGGGAGCTGTTTTTT. Amino acid sequence: CSVNRGDLNTGELFF.

This clone came up once. V gene TRBV7-2 combines with J gene TRBJ1-2, with 8 bases aligning to TRBD1. Trimming took 1 base from V and 4 from J; bases not matched to a gene: 5. Germline CDR1 and CDR2: SGHTA and FQGNSA. The CDR3 runs 15 residues. CDR3 sequence (DNA): TGTGCCAGCAGCTTAGGGGGGGGACAGGTCTATGGCTACACCTTC. It encodes CASSLGGGQVYGYTF.